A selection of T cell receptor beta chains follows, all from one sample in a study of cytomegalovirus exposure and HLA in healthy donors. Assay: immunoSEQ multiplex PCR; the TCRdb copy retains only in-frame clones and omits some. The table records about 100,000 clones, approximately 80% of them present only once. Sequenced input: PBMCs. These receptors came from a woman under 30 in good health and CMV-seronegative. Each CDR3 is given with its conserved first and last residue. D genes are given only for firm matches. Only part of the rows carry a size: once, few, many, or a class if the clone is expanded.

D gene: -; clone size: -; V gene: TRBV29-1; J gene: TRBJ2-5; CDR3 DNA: TGCAGCGTTGAAGATTTCATTCAAGAGACCCAGTACTTC; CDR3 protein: CSVEDFIQETQYF
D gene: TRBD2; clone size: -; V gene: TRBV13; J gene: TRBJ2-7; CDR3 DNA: TGTGCCAGCAGCTCCCCCTTTCTCGCGGGGGGCTACGAGCAGTACTTC; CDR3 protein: CASSSPFLAGGYEQYF
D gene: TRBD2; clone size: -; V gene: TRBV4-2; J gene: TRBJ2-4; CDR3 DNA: TGTGCCAGCAGCCAAGGCCGGGAGGTCGGCATTCAGTACTTC; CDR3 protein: CASSQGREVGIQYF
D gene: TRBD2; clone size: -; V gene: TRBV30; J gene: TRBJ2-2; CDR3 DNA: TGTGCCTGGAGTGTAGCGGGGGGGCACACCGGGGAGCTGTTTTTT; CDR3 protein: CAWSVAGGHTGELFF
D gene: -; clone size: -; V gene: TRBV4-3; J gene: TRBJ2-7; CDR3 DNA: TGCGCCAGCAGCCAAGATCTAGTCGCCGACTCCTACGAGCAGTACTTC; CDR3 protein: CASSQDLVADSYEQYF
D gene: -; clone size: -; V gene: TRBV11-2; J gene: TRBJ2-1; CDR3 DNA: TGTGCCAGCAGCTTAGTCTCAGGGGACTCCTACAATGAGCAGTTCTTC; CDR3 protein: CASSLVSGDSYNEQFF
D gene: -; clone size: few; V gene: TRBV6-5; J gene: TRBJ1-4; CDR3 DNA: TGTGCCAGCGGGCGGGGGCCAACTAATGAAAAACTGTTTTTT; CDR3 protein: CASGRGPTNEKLFF
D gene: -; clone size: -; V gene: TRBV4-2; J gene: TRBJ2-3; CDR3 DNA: TGTGCCAGCAGCCAAGACGCGGTTCCCACAGATACGCAGTATTTT; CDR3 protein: CASSQDAVPTDTQYF
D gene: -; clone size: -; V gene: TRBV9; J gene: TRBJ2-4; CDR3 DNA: TGTGCCAGCAGCGTAGAGTATAATCCGGGCATTCAGTACTTC; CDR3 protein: CASSVEYNPGIQYF
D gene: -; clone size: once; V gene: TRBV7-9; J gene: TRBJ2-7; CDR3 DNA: TGTGCCAGCAGCATCGCCGACCCGGGACACTCCTACGAGCAGTACTTC; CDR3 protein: CASSIADPGHSYEQYF
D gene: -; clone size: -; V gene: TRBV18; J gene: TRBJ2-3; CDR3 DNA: TGTGCCAGCTCACCACGGGGCGGACTACCTAGCACAGATACGCAGTATTTT; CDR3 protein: CASSPRGGLPSTDTQYF
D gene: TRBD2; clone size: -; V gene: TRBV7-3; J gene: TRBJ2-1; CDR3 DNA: TGTGCCAGCAGCTCACTAGCGGGAGTCGGTAATGAGCAGTTCTTC; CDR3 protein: CASSSLAGVGNEQFF
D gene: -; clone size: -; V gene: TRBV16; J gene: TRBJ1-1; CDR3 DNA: TGTGCCAGCAGTCAAGAACGGGTGAACACTGAAGCTTTCTTT; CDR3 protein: CASSQERVNTEAFF
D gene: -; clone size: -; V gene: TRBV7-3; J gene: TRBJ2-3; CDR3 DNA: TGTGCCAGCAGCTTAGTCGGCAGCCAGGGTGATACGCAGTATTTT; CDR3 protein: CASSLVGSQGDTQYF
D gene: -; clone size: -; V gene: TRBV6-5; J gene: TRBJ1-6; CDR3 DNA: TGTGCCAGCAGTCGGTCCTTGAATTCACCCCTCCACTTT; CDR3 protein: CASSRSLNSPLHF
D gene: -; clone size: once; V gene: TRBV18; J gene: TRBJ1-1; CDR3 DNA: TGTGCCAGCTCTCTCAGGAAGTATCGTATCGGGAACACTGAAGCTTTCTTT; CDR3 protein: CASSLRKYRIGNTEAFF
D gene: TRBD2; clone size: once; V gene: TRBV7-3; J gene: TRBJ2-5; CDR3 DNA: TGTGCCAGCAGCCAGGTAGCGGGGGGCCAAGAGACCCAGTACTTC; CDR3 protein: CASSQVAGGQETQYF
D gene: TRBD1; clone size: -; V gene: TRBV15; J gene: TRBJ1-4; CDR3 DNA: TGTGCCACCAGCAAAGAAGCAGGGGGCGCGGCCGAAAAACTGTTTTTT; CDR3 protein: CATSKEAGGAAEKLFF
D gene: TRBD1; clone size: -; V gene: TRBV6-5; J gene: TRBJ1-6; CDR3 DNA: TGTGCCAGCAGTTACGACAGGGCTATTAATTCACCCCTCCACTTT; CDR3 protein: CASSYDRAINSPLHF
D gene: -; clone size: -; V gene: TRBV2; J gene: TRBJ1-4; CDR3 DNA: TGTGCCAGCAGTGAAATTTTGCGGGAGCAGGGGTTGAATGAAAAACTGTTTTTT; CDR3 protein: CASSEILREQGLNEKLFF
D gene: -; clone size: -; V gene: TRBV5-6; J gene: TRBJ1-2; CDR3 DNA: TGTGCCAGCAGCTTGGGGCGGAACTATGGCTACACCTTC; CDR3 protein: CASSLGRNYGYTF
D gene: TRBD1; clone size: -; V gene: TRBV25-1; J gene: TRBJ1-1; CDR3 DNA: TGTGCCAGCGGGGAACCTATCGGGACAGGGCGAACTGAAGCTTTCTTT; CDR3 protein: CASGEPIGTGRTEAFF